A selection of T cell receptor beta chains follows, all from one sample in a study of blood T cell repertoires in COVID-19. Method: immunoSEQ multiplex PCR; TCRdb's copy keeps in-frame clones and lacks some. The data contain approximately 180,000 clones, roughly 85% of them seen just once; the ten biggest clones take up roughly a fifth. The sample comprised peripheral blood. The receptors come from a man aged 55 to 70 with active or convalescent COVID-19. The CDR3 runs from the conserved cysteine through the conserved F or W. D genes are given only for firm matches. Only part of the rows carry a size: once, few, many, or a class if the clone is expanded.

J gene: TRBJ1-2
clone size: .
V gene: TRBV6-5
D gene: .
CDR3 protein: CASRTEYGYTF
CDR3 DNA: TGTGCCAGCCGTACTGAATATGGCTACACCTTC

J gene: TRBJ2-1
clone size: .
V gene: TRBV5-1
D gene: .
CDR3 protein: CASSSLPGDNEQFF
CDR3 DNA: TGCGCCAGCAGCTCTCTCCCGGGGGACAATGAGCAGTTCTTC

J gene: TRBJ1-2
clone size: few
V gene: TRBV27
D gene: TRBD1
CDR3 protein: CASSFLDRDELHGYTF
CDR3 DNA: TGTGCCAGCAGTTTCCTAGACAGGGATGAACTTCACGGCTACACCTTC

J gene: TRBJ1-1
clone size: once
V gene: TRBV11-1
D gene: TRBD1
CDR3 protein: CASSLSGGRSTEAFF
CDR3 DNA: TGTGCCAGCAGCCTCTCAGGGGGCAGGTCCACTGAAGCTTTCTTT

J gene: TRBJ1-5
clone size: .
V gene: TRBV19
D gene: .
CDR3 protein: CASSMARGHQPQHF
CDR3 DNA: TGTGCCAGTAGTATGGCGCGGGGGCATCAGCCCCAGCATTTT

J gene: TRBJ2-5
clone size: .
V gene: TRBV27
D gene: .
CDR3 protein: CASRSLGPQETQYF
CDR3 DNA: TGTGCCAGCAGATCTTTGGGGCCCCAAGAGACCCAGTACTTC

J gene: TRBJ2-4
clone size: .
V gene: TRBV3-1/TRBV3-2
D gene: TRBD2
CDR3 protein: CASSPGGAKNIQYF
CDR3 DNA: TGTGCCAGCAGCCCGGGGGGAGCCAAAAACATTCAGTACTTC

J gene: TRBJ1-5
clone size: once
V gene: TRBV27
D gene: .
CDR3 protein: CASSFGGEGSNQPQHF
CDR3 DNA: TGTGCCAGCAGTTTTGGGGGGGAGGGCAGCAATCAGCCCCAGCATTTT

J gene: TRBJ2-1
clone size: few
V gene: TRBV3-1/TRBV3-2
D gene: TRBD2
CDR3 protein: CASLRPTSGGPPEQFF
CDR3 DNA: TGTGCCAGCCTTCGCCCAACTAGCGGGGGGCCCCCTGAGCAGTTCTTC

J gene: TRBJ2-2
clone size: once
V gene: TRBV10-3
D gene: TRBD1
CDR3 protein: CAIRGDRANGELFF
CDR3 DNA: TGTGCCATCAGAGGGGACAGGGCGAACGGGGAGCTGTTTTTT

J gene: TRBJ1-2
clone size: .
V gene: TRBV6-5
D gene: .
CDR3 protein: CASSYRPGEYYGYTF
CDR3 DNA: TGTGCCAGCAGTTACAGACCAGGGGAGTACTATGGCTACACCTTC

J gene: TRBJ1-1
clone size: .
V gene: TRBV10-3
D gene: .
CDR3 protein: CAISDLDRFHHTEAFF
CDR3 DNA: TGTGCCATCAGTGACCTGGACAGATTCCACCACACTGAAGCTTTCTTT

J gene: TRBJ2-3
clone size: .
V gene: TRBV5-5
D gene: TRBD2
CDR3 protein: CASSFWKREGDTQYF
CDR3 DNA: TGTGCCAGCAGCTTTTGGAAGCGGGAGGGAGATACGCAGTATTTT

J gene: TRBJ2-3
clone size: .
V gene: TRBV5-4
D gene: TRBD2
CDR3 protein: CASSYGGTSTDTQYF
CDR3 DNA: TGTGCCAGCAGCTACGGGGGGACTAGCACAGATACGCAGTATTTT

J gene: TRBJ2-1
clone size: .
V gene: TRBV9
D gene: TRBD2
CDR3 protein: CASSVGAAGQFNEQFF
CDR3 DNA: TGTGCCAGCAGCGTCGGGGCAGCGGGGCAATTCAATGAGCAGTTCTTC

J gene: TRBJ1-3
clone size: once
V gene: TRBV6-1
D gene: .
CDR3 protein: CASSEQGAGSGNTIYF
CDR3 DNA: TGTGCCAGCAGTGAACAGGGAGCGGGCTCTGGAAACACCATATATTTT